This T cell receptor (beta chain) was retrieved from a study of beta chain features in type 1 diabetes. Study-wide results and caveats: When VDJ junctions were examined, type 1 diabetes patients showed fewer insertions and more deletions. For cells with high TCR expression, cDNA sequencing could yield over-representation.

Comment on this clone: Its antigen is unknown.

Deletions cut 4 bases from V and 0 bases from J, with 9 bases between. The CDR3 covers 14 residues. Germline lookup yields CDR1 MGHRA and CDR2 YSYEKL. Expressed TCRB transcripts were sequenced after all isolated RNA was converted to cDNA. This table comes from immunoSEQ multiplex PCR, and its TCRdb copy is limited to in-frame clones, with some not included. The sample consists of hundreds of thousands of clones, 30% of them appearing once. The TCR sequence derives from a man between 18 and 29 years old in good health. Sequenced sample: naive CD4+ T cells from blood. The chain employs TRBV4-1 and TRBJ1-1; D unresolved. This chain's CDR3 is CASSRPGMNTEAFF. The CDR3 DNA follows: TGCGCCAGCAGCCGCCCAGGCATGAACACTGAAGCTTTCTTT.